This T cell receptor beta chain stems from a study of shared clonotypes between healthy human individuals. Per the original methods: Filtering differed for immunoSEQ, which gave only junction sequences without quality scores. Data came from immunoSEQ multiplex PCR; TCRdb stores just in-frame clones and leaves some out. V, J and clone size were drawn from that table, and D and trimming were deduced from the DNA. The data hold about 2.4 million clones, with around nine tenths observed a single time. This clonotype originated in a man younger than 35 in good health. Sequenced sample: naive CD4+ T cells sorted from blood. Subset given: CD45RA+ positively selected.

CDR3 DNA sequence: TGTGCCAGCAGCTCCGGCCTAGCGGGGGGGGGAGAGACCCAGTACTTC. Translating it yields CASSSGLAGGGETQYF. The chain is built from TRBV7-2 and TRBJ2-5; 12 bases agree with TRBD2. The CDR3 runs 16 residues. Germline V gene sequence: CDR1 SGHTA, CDR2 FQGNSA. The V and J ends lost 4 bases and 4 bases, in that order; junction bases with no gene match: 7.